The clone carrying this TCR beta chain occurred a few times. What it recognizes is unknown. Using its own MiXCR run on the 5' RACE reads, TCRdb lists one record per CDR3 protein. The sample includes roughly 700,000 distinct CDR3 sequences, under 9% seen only once; the top ten take 0.98%. This record comes from a study of identical twins. Whole-study findings and limits: Excess sharing by twins proved weaker in beta out-of-frame sequences. Invariant MAIT and iNKT cells may have partly biased zero-insertion analyses. Compared with unrelated sharing, twin-shared out-of-frame alpha sequences had more low-probability sequences.

This CDR3 region has 16 residues. Germline CDR1 MNHNS, CDR2 SASEGT. Trimming left V 0 bases short and J 2 bases short, with 12 bases between. This sample also belongs to another study, concerning yellow fever vaccine responses in identical twins.

This TCR was recovered from a young woman in good health. The material sequenced was PBMCs. The genes are TRBV6-1 and TRBJ2-3; D possibly corresponds to TRBD1 (6 bases). CDR3 coding DNA: TGTGCCAGCAGTGAAGCTGGGGGCCCTTACACAGATACGCAGTATTTT. This codes for CASSEAGGPYTDTQYF.